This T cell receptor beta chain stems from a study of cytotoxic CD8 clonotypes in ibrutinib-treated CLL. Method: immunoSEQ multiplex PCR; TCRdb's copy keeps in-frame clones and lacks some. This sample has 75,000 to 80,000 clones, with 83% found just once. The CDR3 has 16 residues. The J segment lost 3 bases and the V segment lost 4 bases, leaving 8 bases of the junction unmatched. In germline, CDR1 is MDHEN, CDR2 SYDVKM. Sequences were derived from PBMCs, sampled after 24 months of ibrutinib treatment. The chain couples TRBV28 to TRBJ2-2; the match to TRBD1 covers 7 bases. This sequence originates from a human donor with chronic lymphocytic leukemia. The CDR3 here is CASSSPGQLYTGELFF. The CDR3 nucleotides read TGTGCCAGCAGTTCCCCGGGACAGCTTTACACCGGGGAGCTGTTTTTT.